This T cell receptor (beta chain) was identified during a study of T cell responses to AZD1222 COVID-19 vaccine. Whole-study results and caveats: Females outnumbered males among donors, who were mostly white British; clonal diversity was possibly underestimated.

Measured with immunoSEQ multiplex PCR; TCRdb has only the in-frame clones, and not every one. The table shows 120,000 or so clones, with roughly 90% occurring only once. V was trimmed by 7 bases and J by 1 base, leaving 9 bases between them. CDR3 length: 13 amino acids. Germline V CDR1 and CDR2: SGHRS, YFSETQ. In its sample, this clone was seen a few times. Its antigen remains unidentified. The TCR comes from an adult in good health. The sample in question was peripheral blood, obtained on day 0 of AZD1222 vaccination. The chain uses TRBV5-1 and TRBJ1-5; the D is unclear. The CDR3: CASSTGSNQPQHF. CDR3 sequence (DNA): TGCGCCAGCTCGACCGGCAGCAATCAGCCCCAGCATTTT. The whole variable domain, filled in from reference TRBV5-1 and TRBJ1-5, reads KAGVTQTPRYLIKTRGQQVTLSCSPISGHRSVSWYQQTPGQGLQFLFEYFSETQRNKGNFPGRFSGRQFSNSRSEMNVSTLELGDSALYLCASSTGSNQPQHFGDGTRLSIL.